Listed below are T cell receptor beta chains from one sample, sequenced in a study of early T cells in non-severe SARS-CoV-2 infection. A single record per CDR3 protein comes from TCRdb applying MiXCR to the 5' RACE reads. The sample comprises 30,000 to 45,000 distinct CDR3 sequences, roughly 4% of which are singletons, and about 9% rests with the top ten. The material sequenced was whole blood. These receptors were obtained from an adult who was a healthcare worker with PCR-confirmed SARS-CoV-2 infection or an uninfected control (not recorded which). Each CDR3 is given with its conserved first and last residue. Fields, in order: J gene, D gene, clone size, V gene, CDR3 protein, CDR3 DNA. D genes are given only for firm matches. Some rows mark clone size as missing; the rest say once, few, many or name a class of expanded clone.

J gene: TRBJ1-5; D gene: TRBD1; clone size: many; V gene: TRBV20-1; CDR3 protein: CSARPRQGWKPQHF; CDR3 DNA: TGCAGTGCCAGACCGAGACAGGGATGGAAGCCCCAGCATTTT
J gene: TRBJ2-5; D gene: .; clone size: many; V gene: TRBV18; CDR3 protein: CASSPRRQETQYF; CDR3 DNA: TGTGCCAGCTCACCACGGCGGCAAGAGACCCAGTACTTC
J gene: TRBJ2-2; D gene: TRBD1; clone size: many; V gene: TRBV20-1; CDR3 protein: CSARTGGDTGELFF; CDR3 DNA: TGCAGTGCAAGGACAGGGGGCGACACCGGGGAGCTGTTTTTT
J gene: TRBJ2-1; D gene: TRBD2; clone size: many; V gene: TRBV6-5; CDR3 protein: CASSYAPSGTRVF; CDR3 DNA: TGTGCCAGCAGTTACGCCCCTAGCGGAACCAGGGTCTTC
J gene: TRBJ1-4; D gene: TRBD1; clone size: few; V gene: TRBV14; CDR3 protein: CASSRDRGNEKLFF; CDR3 DNA: TGTGCCAGCAGCCGTGACAGGGGAAATGAAAAACTGTTTTTT
J gene: TRBJ2-7; D gene: .; clone size: many; V gene: TRBV5-1; CDR3 protein: CASSFGPNYEQYF; CDR3 DNA: TGCGCCAGCAGCTTCGGGCCGAACTACGAGCAGTACTTC
J gene: TRBJ1-1; D gene: .; clone size: many; V gene: TRBV12-3/TRBV12-4; CDR3 protein: CASRQGLNTEAFF; CDR3 DNA: TGTGCCAGCAGGCAGGGGCTTAACACTGAAGCTTTCTTT
J gene: TRBJ2-3; D gene: .; clone size: once; V gene: TRBV18; CDR3 protein: CASSTSRTDTQYF; CDR3 DNA: TGTGCCAGCTCAACCTCGCGCACAGATACGCAGTATTTT
J gene: TRBJ2-3; D gene: .; clone size: .; V gene: TRBV28; CDR3 protein: CASTTPTAYSSTDTQYF; CDR3 DNA: TGTGCCAGCACCACCCCGACTGCTTATTCTAGCACAGATACGCAGTATTTT
J gene: TRBJ2-3; D gene: .; clone size: many; V gene: TRBV5-4; CDR3 protein: CASSLVGRASTDTQYF; CDR3 DNA: TGTGCCAGCAGCTTGGTAGGGCGGGCTAGCACAGATACGCAGTATTTT
J gene: TRBJ2-7; D gene: TRBD1; clone size: few; V gene: TRBV29-1; CDR3 protein: CSVVGQGYEQYF; CDR3 DNA: TGCAGCGTTGTGGGACAGGGATACGAGCAGTACTTC
J gene: TRBJ2-7; D gene: .; clone size: many; V gene: TRBV7-9; CDR3 protein: CASSHGSYEQYF; CDR3 DNA: TGTGCCAGCAGCCACGGGTCCTACGAGCAGTACTTC
J gene: TRBJ1-4; D gene: .; clone size: many; V gene: TRBV4-3; CDR3 protein: CASSQGEGMGEKLFF; CDR3 DNA: TGCGCCAGCAGCCAAGGCGAGGGTATGGGTGAAAAACTGTTTTTT